This TCR beta chain was sequenced during a study of cytomegalovirus exposure and HLA in healthy donors. Study observations and caveats: An apparent linkage of common viral pathogens to several of the most significant clusters emerged in a later analysis. Indistinguishable V segments such as TRBV6-2 and TRBV6-3 were excluded. In an earlier analysis, about 90% or about 30%: the productive usage of most TCR beta V segments.

With 60 Vbeta and 13 Jbeta primers, the PCR was carried out. Profiled with immunoSEQ multiplex PCR; TCRdb holds only in-frame clones, not every one. The sample has approximately 110,000 clones. On this clone itself: Its antigen is unknown.

Germline trimming cut 3 bases from V and 5 bases from J; bases unmatched to any gene: 0. Germline V gives CDR1 SEHNR, CDR2 FQNEAQ (reference sequence). The CDR3 has 13 residues. The sequence was obtained from a man aged 25-40 years in good health and CMV-seronegative. The sample was PBMCs. This rearrangement joins TRBV7-9 to TRBJ2-1; 8 nucleotides agree with TRBD1. CDR3: CASSLTGDNEQFF. DNA for the CDR3: TGTGCCAGCAGCTTGACAGGGGACAATGAGCAGTTCTTC.